This entry features one TCR beta chain sequence. Its target is not known. The data originate from a study of beta chain features in type 1 diabetes. Study-wide findings and caveats: Patients' naive, central memory and regulatory TCRB repertoires appeared more alike than those of healthy donors.

A heparinised blood draw that averaged about 110 mL was obtained once from each donor. V was trimmed by 2 bases and J by 0 bases, leaving 16 bases between them. Germline CDR1 reads MNHEY; CDR2 reads SMNVEV (reference sequence). This CDR3 spans 17 amino acids. Every bit of the isolated RNA underwent reverse transcription, so sequencing read expressed TCRB transcripts. Clones were sequenced by immunoSEQ multiplex PCR, and TCRdb holds only the in-frame ones, with some missing. The sample has approximately 380,000 clones; over 12% are singletons. This TCR came from a woman aged 18-35 years in good health. What was sequenced was naive CD4+ T cells from blood. The V gene is TRBV27, the J gene TRBJ2-5; D remains ambiguous. The DNA for the CDR3 is TGTGCCAGCAGTTTAGGCCCGAGGATAGGTAACCAAGAGACCCAGTACTTC. Its translation is CASSLGPRIGNQETQYF.